The rows below give T cell receptor beta chains drawn from one sample of a study of blood T cell repertoires in COVID-19. The repertoire was sequenced with immunoSEQ multiplex PCR; TCRdb's copy has only in-frame clones and lacks some. Here the sample spans some 75,000 clones, roughly 91% being singletons. What was sequenced was peripheral blood. All receptors derive from a man aged 55 to 70 with acute or convalescent COVID-19. Each CDR3 is given with its conserved first and last residue. D genes are given only for firm matches. Clone size is stated in some rows and not others, as once, few, many or a class when expanded.

abundance	d_gene	v_gene	j_gene	CDR3nt	CDR3aa
.	.	TRBV6-6	TRBJ1-2	TGTGCCAGCAGCCAGGGCTCTAATTCTAACTATGGCTACACCTTC	CASSQGSNSNYGYTF
once	.	TRBV27	TRBJ2-3	TGTGCCAGCAGTCCAGACACAGATACGCAGTATTTT	CASSPDTDTQYF
.	.	TRBV19	TRBJ1-3	TGTGCCAGTAGTCAACTCTCTGGAAACACCATATATTTT	CASSQLSGNTIYF
.	TRBD2	TRBV9	TRBJ2-3	TGTGCCAGCAGCATCGACGGGACTAGCGGGAGAGGTCGGTTTTTTGATACGCAGTATTTT	CASSIDGTSGRGRFFDTQYF
few	.	TRBV5-1	TRBJ2-7	TGCGCCAGCAGCTTGGAGGAGGGAATCGAGCAGTACTTC	CASSLEEGIEQYF
.	.	TRBV29-1	TRBJ1-2	TGCAGCGTTGAAGATCCAGCAGGGTCTAACTATGGCTACACCTTC	CSVEDPAGSNYGYTF
once	.	TRBV29-1	TRBJ1-1	TGCAGCGTTTATCAGGGGAACACTGAAGCTTTCTTT	CSVYQGNTEAFF
.	TRBD1	TRBV11-3	TRBJ2-7	TGTGCCAGCAGCCAGGGGGCACGCGGATCTTACGAGCAGTACTTC	CASSQGARGSYEQYF
.	.	TRBV10-3	TRBJ2-3	TGTGCCATCAAGGAGTCTCCCAGGGTTACGCAGTATTTT	CAIKESPRVTQYF
.	TRBD1	TRBV6-5	TRBJ1-6	TGTGCCAGCAGAGACGACAGGGTAAATAATTCACCCCTCCACTTT	CASRDDRVNNSPLHF
.	TRBD1	TRBV30	TRBJ2-3	TGTGCCTGGCAGTGGGGGGACAGGACCACAGATACGCAGTATTTT	CAWQWGDRTTDTQYF
.	TRBD2	TRBV5-4	TRBJ2-1	TGTGCCAGCAGCCTCGGGACTAGCGGGGGGATCTACAATGAGCAGTTCTTC	CASSLGTSGGIYNEQFF
.	.	TRBV6-5	TRBJ2-5	TGTGCCAGCACCCCCGTCTGGGCGCAAGAGACCCAGTACTTC	CASTPVWAQETQYF
.	.	TRBV27	TRBJ1-2	TGTGCCAGCAGATCTCCGGTTACTAACTATGGCTACACCTTC	CASRSPVTNYGYTF
medium-sized	TRBD2	TRBV5-4	TRBJ2-7	TGTGCCAGCAGTCCGGACGGGAGGGCCTACGAGCAGTACTTC	CASSPDGRAYEQYF
.	.	TRBV21-1	TRBJ2-4	TGTGCCAGCAGCAAACATGGAAAGGACAGGCTAAACATTCAGTACTTC	CASSKHGKDRLNIQYF
.	.	TRBV11-2	TRBJ1-2	TGTGCCAGCAGCTTAAGGGGTGCTTACCCTGGGGATGGCTACACCTTC	CASSLRGAYPGDGYTF
.	TRBD1	TRBV6-5	TRBJ1-2	TGTGCCAGCAGCCCCGGGACAGGGGGCGCTGATGGCTACACCTTC	CASSPGTGGADGYTF
.	.	TRBV3-1/TRBV3-2	TRBJ2-2	TGTGCCAGCAGCCCCTATCAGGGATCCACCGGGGAGCTGTTTTTT	CASSPYQGSTGELFF
.	.	TRBV2	TRBJ2-4	TGTGCCAGCAGTGAAGCTTCAGGGGTCTCCAAAAACATTCAGTACTTC	CASSEASGVSKNIQYF
.	.	TRBV18	TRBJ1-1	TGTGCCAGCTCACCACCCCGGGGGAGGGCTGAAGCTTTCTTT	CASSPPRGRAEAFF
.	.	TRBV30	TRBJ2-2	TGTGCCTGGGCCCGGGACTTTACCACCGGGGAGCTGTTTTTT	CAWARDFTTGELFF
.	.	TRBV10-2	TRBJ2-3	TGCGCCAGTACAGGGACAGATACGCAGTATTTT	CASTGTDTQYF
.	.	TRBV13	TRBJ2-3	TGTGCCAGCAGCCAAGATAGCGGATACACAGATACGCAGTATTTT	CASSQDSGYTDTQYF
.	TRBD1	TRBV2	TRBJ1-1	TGTGCCAGCAGTGGGGACAGGACTAACACTGAAGCTTTCTTT	CASSGDRTNTEAFF
once	.	TRBV7-2	TRBJ2-7	TGTGCCAGCAGCTTAGACTCTAGCTTAACTAAGTACTTC	CASSLDSSLTKYF
.	TRBD1	TRBV6-5	TRBJ2-5	TGTGCCAGTGAAACTGGGACAGGGGGTGGAAAGACCCAGTACTTC	CASETGTGGGKTQYF
.	.	TRBV5-3	TRBJ2-5	TGTGCCAGAAGCGCCCGGGGAGTCGAGACCCAGTACTTC	CARSARGVETQYF
once	.	TRBV7-9	TRBJ2-5	TGTGCCAGCAGCCCAAGGAGAGGGCGATACGAGACCCAGTACTTC	CASSPRRGRYETQYF
.	TRBD2	TRBV4-1	TRBJ2-5	TGCGCCAGCAGCCAAGACCGTTCAGCGGGAGATTCGCGAGAGACCCAGTACTTC	CASSQDRSAGDSRETQYF
.	TRBD1	TRBV5-1	TRBJ1-4	TGCGCCAGCAACCCGGGACAGGGGTCTGAAAAACTGTTTTTT	CASNPGQGSEKLFF
.	.	TRBV19	TRBJ1-3	TGTGCCAGTAGTATAGGGGCAGGCCCTGGAAACACCATATATTTT	CASSIGAGPGNTIYF
once	.	TRBV2	TRBJ2-5	TGTGCCAGCAGTGATAGGGGGGGAGAGACCCAGTACTTC	CASSDRGGETQYF
.	.	TRBV2	TRBJ1-5	TGTGCCAGCAGTGAAGGGTCGGGGGAGGATCAGCCCCAGCATTTT	CASSEGSGEDQPQHF
.	TRBD2	TRBV9	TRBJ2-1	TGTGCCAGCAGCGTGGCCGGGACTAGCGATCACAATGAGCAGTTCTTC	CASSVAGTSDHNEQFF
few	.	TRBV15	TRBJ1-2	TGTGCCACCAGCAGAGACAGACTTAACTATGGCTACACCTTC	CATSRDRLNYGYTF
.	.	TRBV27	TRBJ2-3	TGTGCCAGCAGTTTATCTGGACTGAGGATAGCTAGCACAGATACGCAGTATTTT	CASSLSGLRIASTDTQYF
once	TRBD1	TRBV30	TRBJ2-2	TGTGCCTGGAGTGGACAGGGGCGAACCGGGGAGCTGTTTTTT	CAWSGQGRTGELFF
.	TRBD2	TRBV4-1	TRBJ2-5	TGCGCCAGCAGCCTTTATCCGGGACTAGTTCAAGAGACCCAGTACTTC	CASSLYPGLVQETQYF
.	.	TRBV13	TRBJ1-2	TGTGCCAGCAGCTTAACGGGGATCGGCTACACCTTC	CASSLTGIGYTF